This T cell receptor beta chain came from a study of siplizumab effects on memory and regulatory T cells. General study points: To unstimulated subsets, only a minor fraction of alloreactive clones could be mapped. Naive versus memory phenotype went unassigned for roughly 80-96% of proliferating CD4+ or CD8+ clones.

Germline V gene lookup returns CDR1 MNHNY and CDR2 SVGAGI (reference sequence). The CDR3 is 14 amino acids. V gave up 7 bases and J gave up 4 bases, with 15 bases separating them. Around 91,000 TCR templates underwent assay in every sample. Repertoires were generated with immunoSEQ multiplex PCR, while TCRdb's copy carries only in-frame clones and drops some. Here the sample spans over 100,000 clones, 92% being singletons. As concerns this clone: Its matching antigen is unknown.

Sequencing was done on a sample of CD4+ T cells sorted from blood. The sequence came from a human donor in good health. V usage is TRBV6-6 and J usage is TRBJ2-3; perhaps TRBD1 as D (5 bases). CDR3 residues: CASKDTRGADTQYF. The CDR3 region has the DNA TGTGCCAGCAAGGACACCCGTGGGGCAGATACGCAGTATTTT.